Listed below are T cell receptor beta chains from one sample, sequenced in a study of blood T cell repertoires in COVID-19. Libraries were prepared by immunoSEQ multiplex PCR; TCRdb keeps only in-frame clonotypes and omits some of them. The sample carries around 140,000 clones, 89% recorded once. The source material was peripheral blood. All receptors come from a human donor in a cohort sampled during active COVID-19. Both conserved end residues are part of each CDR3. Fields, in order: J gene, V gene, clone size, D gene, CDR3 DNA, CDR3 protein. A D gene is named only where the DNA matches it firmly. Clone size is given for some rows only: seen once, a few or many times, or a class if the clone is expanded.

TRBJ1-3,TRBV6-1,.,.,TGTGCCAGCAGTGAGAGGGCTTACTCTGGAAACACCATATATTTT,CASSERAYSGNTIYF
TRBJ1-2,TRBV5-1,.,TRBD1,TGCGCCAGCCGTTTACAGGGGACGAACTATGGCTACACCTTC,CASRLQGTNYGYTF
TRBJ1-1,TRBV5-1,.,.,TGCGCCAGCAGCCGACAGGACTTTGGAACTGAAGCTTTCTTT,CASSRQDFGTEAFF
TRBJ1-5,TRBV30,.,.,TGTGCCTGGAGTTGGGAAACAGGGAGCAATCAGCCCCAGCATTTT,CAWSWETGSNQPQHF
TRBJ2-7,TRBV2,.,.,TGTGCCAGCAGTAAACAGGAGACCTACGAGCAGTACTTC,CASSKQETYEQYF
TRBJ1-1,TRBV5-1,.,.,TGCGCCAGCAGCACCCGACAGGAGAACACTGAAGCTTTCTTT,CASSTRQENTEAFF
TRBJ2-1,TRBV7-9,.,TRBD2,TGTGCCAGCAGCTATAGCGGGGGGGCCTACAATGAGCAGTTCTTC,CASSYSGGAYNEQFF
TRBJ1-4,TRBV6-5,.,.,TGTGCCAGCAGTACGCAAACAGGGCTTGAAAAACTGTTTTTT,CASSTQTGLEKLFF
TRBJ1-6,TRBV10-3,.,TRBD1,TGTGCCATCAGTGGGACAGGTCGCGATTCACCCCTCCACTTT,CAISGTGRDSPLHF
TRBJ1-2,TRBV6-5,.,.,TGTGCCAGCAGTTACTCGACCGGGACACCATCCTTCGGCTACACCTTC,CASSYSTGTPSFGYTF
TRBJ1-3,TRBV9,.,.,TGTGCCAGCGAAAACCACAGGGAGCCTGGAAACACCATATATTTT,CASENHREPGNTIYF
TRBJ1-1,TRBV18,.,.,TGTGCCAGCTCACCCAGCCAGAAGGGGACTGAAGCTTTCTTT,CASSPSQKGTEAFF
TRBJ1-1,TRBV19,.,.,TGTGCCAGTGGACTGCGCGAAGCTTTCTTT,CASGLREAFF
TRBJ1-1,TRBV7-9,.,TRBD1,TGTGCCAGCAGACTTTCCCTGGGACAGGGAAACACTGAAGCTTTCTTT,CASRLSLGQGNTEAFF
TRBJ1-2,TRBV28,.,.,TGTGCCAGCAGTTTAGGGGGGGTAGTTGACTATGGCTACACCTTC,CASSLGGVVDYGYTF
TRBJ2-2,TRBV28,.,TRBD1,TGTGCCAGCAGTGGACAGGGGGTTACCACCGGGGAGCTGTTTTTT,CASSGQGVTTGELFF
TRBJ1-2,TRBV5-1,.,TRBD1,TGCGCCAGCAGCTTGGGGGACAGGGTCTATGGCTACACCTTC,CASSLGDRVYGYTF
TRBJ1-4,TRBV28,.,.,TGTGCCAGCAGTTTATATCGTGAGCGCGAAAAACTGTTTTTT,CASSLYREREKLFF
TRBJ2-3,TRBV7-3,.,.,TGTGCCAGCAGCTTCGGCAACAGGGCTAGCACAGATACGCAGTATTTT,CASSFGNRASTDTQYF
TRBJ2-2,TRBV7-3,.,.,TGTGCCAGCAGCCCTGTGGCAGGGTCGGCCGGGGAGCTGTTTTTT,CASSPVAGSAGELFF
TRBJ2-4,TRBV6-1,.,.,TGTGCCAGCAGTGAGACACAACGGAACATTCAGTACTTC,CASSETQRNIQYF
TRBJ2-7,TRBV10-1,.,.,TGCGCCAGCAGAAATAGAGACAACTCCTACGAGCAGTACTTC,CASRNRDNSYEQYF
TRBJ2-5,TRBV5-4,.,TRBD1,TGTGCCAGCAGCCCACAGGGGCGGTGGGAGACCCAGTACTTC,CASSPQGRWETQYF
TRBJ2-5,TRBV15,.,TRBD2,TGTGCCACCAGCCGGGAGGGGGGGGGCAGGGAGACCCAGTACTTC,CATSREGGGRETQYF
TRBJ1-5,TRBV20-1,.,.,TGCAGTGCTAGTACAGGAGACAGTTTAAATCAGCCCCAGCATTTT,CSASTGDSLNQPQHF
TRBJ2-7,TRBV6-5,.,TRBD2,TGTGCCAGCAGTCAGACATCACTAGCGGGGGAGTACTTC,CASSQTSLAGEYF
TRBJ1-3,TRBV2,.,.,TGTGCCAGCAGTGAAGCGCTGGCCTTCTCTGGAAACACCATATATTTT,CASSEALAFSGNTIYF
TRBJ1-2,TRBV13,.,.,TGTGCCAGCAGCTGGGGAAGGGGGGGCTACACCTTC,CASSWGRGGYTF
TRBJ2-1,TRBV19,.,TRBD1,TGTGCCACCTCTGAGGGGACAGAGAACAATGAGCAGTTCTTC,CATSEGTENNEQFF
TRBJ1-4,TRBV5-1,once,TRBD1,TGCGCCAGCAGCTTGTTAGGGACAGTGAATGAAAAACTGTTTTTT,CASSLLGTVNEKLFF
TRBJ2-1,TRBV7-3,.,TRBD2,TGTGCCAGCAGCTTTCCTAGCGGGGGCTCCTACAATGAGCAGTTCTTC,CASSFPSGGSYNEQFF
TRBJ2-3,TRBV24-1,.,.,TGTGCCACCAGTGCTAACCGGGGGGCCGGAGATACGCAGTATTTT,CATSANRGAGDTQYF
TRBJ1-2,TRBV18,once,TRBD1,TGTGCCAGCTCACTATGGACAGGGGACTATGGCTACACCTTC,CASSLWTGDYGYTF
TRBJ1-3,TRBV7-8,.,TRBD1,TGTGCCAGCAGCTTAGCCAAAATCGGACAGGGGACTGGAAACACCATATATTTT,CASSLAKIGQGTGNTIYF